The next 27 T cell receptor beta chains were all read from a single sample in a study of regulatory T cells in long-lasting Graves disease. In building TCR beta libraries, iRepertoire HTBI primers were used together with Arm-PCR of CDR3 regions. One entry per CDR3 protein results from TCRdb running MiXCR on the multiplex PCR reads. The sample lists under 450,000 distinct CDR3 sequences, roughly 15% seen once, with 20% to 25% in the top ten. Time point meaning: newly diagnosed GD, antithyroid drugs for less than 3 months. TCR sequences were obtained from RNA taken from PBMCs. This same sample was also part of a study on T cells in Graves' hyperthyroidism and ophthalmopathy.

The specimen was peripheral blood mononuclear cells (PBMCs), collected at new diagnosis, from a patient treated with antithyroid drugs. The source of these receptors is a young woman with Graves disease.

A few counts support this clonotype. It is likely a read error: a sequence one base away is far more abundant. This sequence joins TRBV13 and TRBJ2-7, with 7 bases matching TRBD1. The germline V gene encodes CDR1 PRHDT and CDR2 FYEKMQ (reference sequence). The CDR3 runs 14 residues. J lost 7 bases, V lost 4 bases, and 10 bases had no gene match. This CDR3 is CASSSIQGTQEQYF. CDR3 bases: TGTGCCAGCAGCTCGATACAGGGGACCCAGGAGCAGTACTTC.

Regarding this clonotype: Since a much larger clone is just one base distant, this may be a read error. The V gene is TRBV2, the J gene TRBJ2-7, with D possibly called TRBD1 or TRBD2 (5 bases each). CDR3 size: 12 residues. CDR1 and CDR2 from the germline V gene are SNHLY and FYNNEI. The CDR3 DNA is TGTGCCGGGGGACGGAGCTCCTACAAGCAGTACTTC. It specifies CAGGRSSYKQYF.

This clonotype showed up just a few times. The gene calls are TRBV7-8 and TRBJ2-2, with D perhaps TRBD1 (6 bases). Germline V gene lookup returns CDR1 SGHVS and CDR2 FQNEAQ. The length of the CDR3 is 15 residues. The ends were cut back, 4 bases at V and 0 bases at J, with 9 bases in the middle. CDR3 amino acids: CASSSTGPNTGELFF. As DNA, the CDR3 is TGTGCCAGCAGCTCAACAGGGCCGAACACCGGGGAGCTGTTTTTT.

The chain links TRBV5-6 to TRBJ1-4; possible D gene TRBD1, 5 bases. This CDR3 contains 14 residues. Germline-derived CDR1 and CDR2 are SGHDT and YYEEEE. Trimming left V 6 bases short and J 7 bases short, with 16 bases between. In nucleotides, the CDR3 is TGTGCCAGCACCGAGAGGGGCGGGGCTGAAAAACTGTTTTTT. Translated: CASTERGGAEKLFF.

The chain has TRBV6-2 or TRBV6-3 and TRBJ2-4; TRBD2 aligns across 9 bases. Germline V gene lookup returns CDR1 MNHEY and CDR2 SVGEGT. After removal of 4 bases from V and 3 bases from J, the junction contained 13 bases not matched to a gene. CDR3 length: 18 amino acids. CDR3 loop: CASSWDSGRGAGKNIQYF. CDR3 DNA: TGTGCCAGCAGTTGGGATAGCGGGAGAGGGGCCGGCAAAAACATTCAGTACTTC.

J is TRBJ2-1 and V is TRBV11-3, with D possibly being TRBD1 (5 bases). CDR1 and CDR2 from the germline V gene are SGHNT and YENEEA. Trimming left V 5 bases short and J 7 bases short, with 33 bases between. The length of the CDR3 is 20 residues. Written as DNA, the CDR3 is TGTGCCAGCAGCACCAGAGGCCCTCACCTGACAGAGGAAGATGGGAATGAGCAGTTCTTC. Translation gives CASSTRGPHLTEEDGNEQFF.

This clonotype was seen once. The chain combines TRBV7-9 with TRBJ1-2, with D maybe TRBD1 (6 bases). Trimming took 0 bases from V and 2 from J, leaving 22 bases between them. Germline values: CDR1 SEHNR, CDR2 FQNEAQ (reference sequence). This CDR3 contains 19 residues. The CDR3 bases are TGTGCCAGCAGCTTAGCCCCGTCAAGACAGGCAGATCCGAACTATGGCTACACCTTC. Amino acids: CASSLAPSRQADPNYGYTF. Full variable domain (remainder filled in from reference TRBV7-9 and TRBJ1-2): DTGVSQNPRHKITKRGQNVTFRCDPISEHNRLYWYRQTLGQGPEFLTYFQNEAQLEKSRLLSDRFSAERPKGSFSTLEIQRTEQGDSAMYLCASSLAPSRQADPNYGYTFGSGTRLTVV.

The CDR3 DNA sequence: TGTGCCAGCACCACGCCCCAGGGCAGGGGGCGTCATGGCTACACCTTC. This translates into CASTTPQGRGRHGYTF. The chain uses TRBV28 and TRBJ1-2; TRBD1 matches 8 bases. The CDR3 runs 16 residues. V shed 7 bases, J shed 6 bases, and the junction held 16 bases outside the gene matches. From germline, CDR1 is MDHEN and CDR2 SYDVKM.

This clonotype was observed at least ten times. The chain uses TRBV28 and TRBJ1-5; 10 bases match TRBD1. The junction had 3 bases not matched to a gene; V was cut back by 6 bases and J by 7 bases. From germline, CDR1 is MDHEN and CDR2 SYDVKM. The CDR3 runs to 13 residues. The chain's CDR3 is CASRGQGTQPQHF. The DNA of the CDR3 is TGTGCCAGCAGGGGACAGGGGACACAGCCCCAGCATTTT.

J is TRBJ2-1 and V is TRBV6-2 or TRBV6-3; D may be TRBD1 (6 bases). Germline CDR1 MNHEY, CDR2 SVGEGT. The CDR3 runs 14 residues. The V and J ends lost 5 bases and 7 bases respectively, with 15 bases between them. CDR3 DNA sequence: TGTGCCAGCAGTGAAGGCACAGGGTTAAATGAGCAGTTCTTC. The encoded protein is CASSEGTGLNEQFF.

Many counts were recorded for this clonotype. The V call is TRBV18, the J call TRBJ1-6; 10 bases align to TRBD1. The V gene end was trimmed by 4 bases and the J gene end by 5 bases; junction bases not matched to a gene: 2. CDR1 and CDR2 (germline): KGHSH, LQKENI. CDR3 length: 15 residues. CDR3 loop: CASSQGQGNNSPLHF. DNA for the CDR3: TGTGCCAGCTCACAGGGACAGGGGAATAATTCACCCCTCCACTTT.

This clonotype was seen many times. CDR3 DNA: TGCGCCAGCAGGGGTTCTAGCCCTGAGCAGTTCTTC. It yields the protein CASRGSSPEQFF. This chain uses TRBV5-1 with TRBJ2-1, with D possibly TRBD2 on 5 matching bases. The V gene's germline CDR1 is SGHRS and CDR2 YFSETQ. Trimming removed 5 bases from V and 9 bases from J, with 12 bases in between. This CDR3 has 12 amino acids.

For this clonotype: This may be a read error, as it is one base from a much larger clone. The rearrangement uses TRBV29-1 and TRBJ2-1, with D tentatively TRBD2 (5 bases). In germline, CDR1 is SQVTM, CDR2 ANQGSEA. The CDR3 totals 12 residues. The V gene lost 6 bases and the J gene lost 10 bases, with 16 bases spanning the gap. CDR3 amino acids: CSVATGWHEQFF. In DNA, the CDR3 is TGCAGCGTAGCCACGGGATGGCACGAGCAGTTCTTC.

This clonotype was counted at least ten times. The rearrangement links TRBV10-3 to TRBJ2-7; 9 bases align to TRBD1. The CDR3 sequence is 14 residues long. Germline V gene data show CDR1 as ENHRY and CDR2 as SYGVKD. Trimming removed 6 bases from V and 1 base from J; junction bases left unmatched: 4. This chain's CDR3 is CAISWTGESYEQYF. Here the CDR3 DNA reads TGTGCCATCAGCTGGACAGGGGAGTCCTACGAGCAGTACTTC.

This clonotype was picked up a small number of times. The chain joins TRBV27 to TRBJ2-3, with TRBD2 matching 7 bases. V trimming: 1 base; J trimming: 3 bases; junction bases outside the gene matches: 4. CDR1 and CDR2 from the germline V gene are MNHEY and SMNVEV (reference sequence). CDR3 length: 15 residues. CDR3 amino acids: CASSLFGGMTDTQYF. The CDR3 coding sequence is TGTGCCAGCAGTTTATTCGGGGGGATGACAGATACGCAGTATTTT.

The gene calls are TRBV20-1 and TRBJ1-1; D gene ambiguous. V was trimmed by 1 base and J by 1 base, leaving 7 bases between them. Germline-derived CDR1 and CDR2 are DFQATT and SNEGSKA (reference sequence). The CDR3 covers 13 residues. The CDR3 reads CSARVGPNTEAFF. The DNA of the CDR3 is TGCAGTGCTAGAGTCGGACCGAACACTGAAGCTTTCTTT.

This clonotype appeared many times. The chain employs TRBV2 and TRBJ2-2; D gene uncertain. Trimming cost V 8 bases and J 0 bases, with 10 bases left between them. The CDR3 has 14 residues. CDR1 SNHLY and CDR2 FYNNEI come from the germline V gene. The CDR3 coding sequence is TGTGCCAGCCGTAGTCTAGCGAACACCGGGGAGCTGTTTTTT. This codes for CASRSLANTGELFF.

Ten or more counts support this clonotype. V is TRBV6-1 and J is TRBJ2-5; TRBD1 or TRBD2 may be the D gene (5 bases each). Germline V gene lookup returns CDR1 MNHNS and CDR2 SASEGT. V was clipped by 6 bases and J by 4 bases, with 24 bases between them. The CDR3 consists of 17 residues. Here the CDR3 DNA reads TGTGCCAGCAGCCAAACTTCTTCAGGGAGACGGGGAGAGACCCAGTACTTC. It specifies CASSQTSSGRRGETQYF.

This clonotype came up many times. The CDR3 bases are TGCAGTGCTCCAAGGGACTGGCGCCAAGAGACCCAGTACTTC. This sequence encodes CSAPRDWRQETQYF. The chain uses TRBV20-1 and TRBJ2-5; a possible D gene is TRBD2 (6 bases). CDR1 DFQATT and CDR2 SNEGSKA come from the germline V gene (reference sequence). V gave up 5 bases and J gave up 1 base, with 14 bases separating them. CDR3 length: 14 residues.

This clonotype showed up many times. This chain links TRBV6-2 or TRBV6-3 with TRBJ2-7; a weak D match, TRBD1 (6 bases). The CDR3 contains 14 residues. V gave up 4 bases and J gave up 3 bases, with 13 bases separating them. CDR1 MNHEY and CDR2 SVGEGT come from the germline V gene. The CDR3: CASSSQQGYYEQYF. Here the CDR3 DNA reads TGTGCCAGCAGTTCCCAACAGGGCTACTACGAGCAGTACTTC.

The chain uses TRBV12-3 or TRBV12-4 and TRBJ1-2, with 8 bases identical to TRBD1. V lost 2 bases and J lost 14; bases outside the gene matches: 13. CDR3 length: 14 amino acids. CDR3 amino acids: CASSLQGTGGPWTF. DNA of the CDR3: TGTGCCAGCAGTTTACAAGGGACAGGAGGCCCTTGGACCTTC.

At least ten counts were recorded for this clonotype. The J gene is TRBJ1-5, the V gene TRBV6-1; a possible D gene is TRBD1 (5 bases). This CDR3 comprises 13 residues. CDR1 is MNHNS, CDR2 SASEGT, per germline. In nucleotides, the CDR3 is TGTGGCACAGGCGGTTATAGCAATCAGCCCCAGCATTTT. Translated, it gives CGTGGYSNQPQHF.

This clonotype has at least ten counts. The rearrangement joins TRBV10-3 to TRBJ1-1, with D hard to call. Trimming removed 3 bases at V and 10 bases at J, with 12 bases between. Per the germline V gene, CDR1 is ENHRY and CDR2 is SYGVKD. This CDR3 is built from 12 residues. CDR3 coding DNA: TGTGCCATCAGTGATACGACCGGTGTAGCTTTCTTT. The encoded protein is CAISDTTGVAFF.

A word on this clonotype: One end of the junction does not line up with germline, which may come from a read error. The rearrangement links TRBV4-1 to TRBJ2-1; a weak D match, TRBD2 (6 bases). Germline V CDR1 and CDR2: MGHRA, YSYEKL. The CDR3 has 14 residues. The CDR3 DNA follows: TGCGCCAGCAGCGTCGGTGGGGGGAACAAGGAGCAGTTCTTC. This codes for CASSVGGGNKEQFF.

Ten or more counts support this clonotype. This chain connects TRBV6-1 to TRBJ1-5; D remains unclear. The CDR3 is 13 amino acids. From germline, CDR1 is MNHNS and CDR2 SASEGT. V dropped 2 bases and J dropped 6 bases, with 8 bases sitting between them. The chain's CDR3 is CASSELGSQPQHF. The CDR3 nucleotides are TGTGCCAGCAGTGAACTGGGGTCTCAGCCCCAGCATTTT.

This clonotype has a handful of counts. V is TRBV19 and J is TRBJ2-1, with 12 nucleotides matching TRBD2. Germline V lookup: CDR1 LNHDA, CDR2 SQIVND (reference sequence). With 5 bases clipped from V and 9 bases from J, the junction kept 8 bases outside the gene matches. The CDR3 length is 15 residues. The CDR3 sequence is CASSPLAGGPGEQFF. The CDR3 DNA is TGTGCCAGTAGTCCGCTAGCGGGAGGGCCGGGTGAGCAGTTCTTC.

Of note for this clonotype: Without the conserved terminal phenylalanine or tryptophan, this CDR3 likely stems from a read error. The CDR3 DNA sequence: TGCGCCAGCACCTTGTCGTGGACTAGCGGGATGGAGACCCAGTACCTC. Protein product: CASTLSWTSGMETQYL. The rearrangement links TRBV5-1 to TRBJ2-5; 12 bases agree with TRBD2. The length of the CDR3 is 16 residues. The germline gives CDR1 SGHRS, CDR2 YFSETQ.